These 22 T cell receptor beta chains came from one sample sequenced in a study of immune evolution from preneoplasia to lung adenocarcinoma. The table came from immunoSEQ multiplex PCR; TCRdb's copy has only in-frame clones and leaves some out. The top ten clones hold around 4.7% of a sample with more than 13,000 clones, 80% of them seen once. The sample was FFPE minimally invasive lung adenocarcinoma tissue. The receptors were sampled from a person between 65 and 80 years old with lung adenocarcinoma.

The V gene is TRBV11-1, the J gene TRBJ2-5; 8 bases match TRBD1. The CDR3 loop spans 14 amino acids. The J segment lost 5 bases and the V segment lost 5 bases, leaving 7 bases of the junction unmatched. Looked up from germline, CDR1 is SGHAT and CDR2 is FQDESV (reference sequence). CDR3 residues: CASSHITGGETQYF. The CDR3 nucleotides read TGTGCCAGCAGCCATATCACAGGGGGGGAGACCCAGTACTTC.

This sequence joins TRBV7-9 and TRBJ2-2; no reliable D call. The CDR3 has 14 residues. V dropped 5 bases and J dropped 3 bases, with 10 bases sitting between them. Germline values: CDR1 SEHNR, CDR2 FQNEAQ (reference sequence). The DNA for the CDR3 is TGTGCCAGCAGCCCCCATACAGACACCGGGGAGCTGTTTTTT. It translates to CASSPHTDTGELFF.

V usage is TRBV7-8 and J usage is TRBJ2-7; D unclear. Trimming cost V 3 bases and J 3 bases, with 6 bases left between them. This CDR3 has 12 amino acids. Germline CDR1 and CDR2: SGHVS and FQNEAQ. CDR3: CASSLSGYEQYF. The CDR3 region has the DNA TGTGCCAGCAGCTTGTCCGGCTACGAGCAGTACTTC.

CDR3 DNA: TGTGCCAGCAGCGACAGGGGTAGCGCAGATACGCAGTATTTT. The encoded protein is CASSDRGSADTQYF. The chain recombines TRBV11-3 with TRBJ2-3; 8 nucleotides align to TRBD1. Looked up from germline, CDR1 is SGHNT and CDR2 is YENEEA. The CDR3 runs to 14 residues. V was pared by 5 bases and J by 4 bases, with 5 bases of the junction left unmatched.

This clone was observed a single time. The chain links TRBV5-1 to TRBJ1-1; D possibly corresponds to TRBD1 (5 bases). Germline V gene sequence: CDR1 SGHRS, CDR2 YFSETQ. Trimming shortened V by 0 bases and J by 5 bases, and 11 bases separated the two germline ends. This CDR3 is 14 amino acids long. CDR3 coding DNA: TGCGCCAGCAGCTTGGATCCAGGGTGGACTGAAGCTTTCTTT. Its protein is CASSLDPGWTEAFF.

The chain carries TRBV5-4 and TRBJ2-2; possible D gene TRBD2, 7 bases. Per the germline V gene, CDR1 is SGHNT and CDR2 is YYREEE (reference sequence). V lost 0 bases, J lost 6 bases, and 9 bases lay in between. This CDR3 comprises 14 residues. The DNA of the CDR3 is TGTGCCAGCAGCTTGGGGGGGGGCGCCGGGGAGCTGTTTTTT. Amino acids: CASSLGGGAGELFF.

V usage is TRBV5-1 and J usage is TRBJ2-7; 11 nucleotides line up with TRBD1. CDR1 is SGHRS, CDR2 YFSETQ, per germline. The V gene end was trimmed by 0 bases and the J gene end by 6 bases; junction bases not matched to a gene: 14. This CDR3 is 18 amino acids long. Written as DNA, the CDR3 is TGCGCCAGCAGCTTGGTGCCGCCGGGACAGGGGGTAGACGGCGAGCAGTACTTC. This translates into CASSLVPPGQGVDGEQYF. Combining the CDR3 with reference TRBV5-1 and TRBJ2-7 gives the whole variable domain KAGVTQTPRYLIKTRGQQVTLSCSPISGHRSVSWYQQTPGQGLQFLFEYFSETQRNKGNFPGRFSGRQFSNSRSEMNVSTLELGDSALYLCASSLVPPGQGVDGEQYFGPGTRLTVT.

The rearrangement links TRBV18 to TRBJ2-2; D is perhaps TRBD1 (5 bases). V lost 0 bases to trimming and J lost 4 bases, with 12 bases between them. Looked up from germline, CDR1 is KGHSH and CDR2 is LQKENI. The CDR3 sequence is 16 residues long. The CDR3 region is CASSPPVGQGTGELFF. CDR3 coding DNA: TGTGCCAGCTCACCACCGGTGGGGCAGGGCACCGGGGAGCTGTTTTTT.

This chain joins TRBV5-1 and TRBJ1-2; 7 positions agree with TRBD1. V shed 3 bases, J shed 8 bases, and the junction held 13 bases outside the gene matches. This CDR3 spans 15 amino acids. Germline V gene data show CDR1 as SGHRS and CDR2 as YFSETQ. DNA of the CDR3: TGCGCCAGCAGCTCGGACCCGACAGGGTCGGAAGGCTACACCTTC. This encodes CASSSDPTGSEGYTF.

The rearrangement uses TRBV28 and TRBJ2-7; 8 bases agree with TRBD2. With V trimmed by 4 bases and J by 9 bases, 26 bases remained unmatched. CDR1 and CDR2 (germline): MDHEN, SYDVKM. The CDR3 covers 19 residues. CDR3 coding DNA: TGTGCCAGCAGTTGGGGTTCGGGTGGCAGCGGGAGCTTCCCGACGACGCAGTACTTC. This sequence encodes CASSWGSGGSGSFPTTQYF.

The V call is TRBV19, the J call TRBJ1-4, with unresolved D. The V end was cut by 2 bases, the J end by 2 bases, with 6 bases between. The CDR3 totals 14 residues. Germline V lookup: CDR1 LNHDA, CDR2 SQIVND (reference sequence). CDR3 sequence (DNA): TGTGCCAGTAGTATAACGGGGACTAATGAAAAACTGTTTTTT. This translates into CASSITGTNEKLFF.

V is TRBV9 and J is TRBJ2-7; 7 bases map to TRBD2. The trim removed 0 bases at V and 5 bases at J, leaving 14 bases unmatched. Germline V gene lookup returns CDR1 SGDLS and CDR2 YYNGEE. The CDR3 has 17 residues. The CDR3 sequence is CASSVGEGRILQNEQYF. The CDR3 DNA follows: TGTGCCAGCAGCGTAGGGGAGGGGAGGATTTTGCAAAACGAGCAGTACTTC.

V usage is TRBV29-1 and J usage is TRBJ2-1, with D uncertain. V was shortened by 1 base and J by 2 bases, with 6 bases between the two germline ends. This CDR3 contains 13 residues. Germline lookup yields CDR1 SQVTM and CDR2 ANQGSEA. CDR3 protein: CSVEGTAYNEQFF. CDR3 sequence (DNA): TGCAGCGTTGAAGGGACCGCCTACAATGAGCAGTTCTTC.

The J gene is TRBJ2-2, the V gene TRBV25-1, with a possible D match to TRBD1 (6 bases). V dropped 3 bases and J dropped 3 bases, with 11 bases sitting between them. Germline CDR1 MGHDK, CDR2 SYGVNS. The CDR3 contains 15 residues. The CDR3 DNA reads as TGTGCCAGCAGTGATGACAGGAGGTACACCGGGGAGCTGTTTTTT. It specifies CASSDDRRYTGELFF.

V is TRBV11-3 and J is TRBJ2-7; TRBD1 is a possible D gene (5 bases). Per germline, CDR1 SGHNT and CDR2 YENEEA. The CDR3 runs to 17 residues. V lost 1 base and J lost 3, with 19 bases in between. DNA for the CDR3: TGTGCCAGCAGCTTAGGAGGTGGGGCAGACAAGAGCTACGAGCAGTACTTC. This encodes CASSLGGGADKSYEQYF.

The V call is TRBV18, the J call TRBJ2-1, with 9 bases aligning to TRBD1. There are 15 residues in the CDR3. V was pared by 5 bases and J by 6 bases, with 8 bases of the junction left unmatched. The germline V gene encodes CDR1 KGHSH and CDR2 LQKENI. The CDR3 nucleotides read TGTGCCAGCTCAACTACAGGGGGCGCCTCCAATGAGCAGTTCTTC. It encodes CASSTTGGASNEQFF.

The rearrangement links TRBV11-3 to TRBJ2-5, with TRBD2 matching over 9 bases. The germline V gene has CDR1 SGHNT and CDR2 YENEEA. J gave up 2 bases and V 5 bases, and 6 bases lay outside the gene matches. The CDR3 length is 15 residues. The CDR3 bases are TGTGCCAGCAGCAAAAGACTAGCGGAACAAGAGACCCAGTACTTC. This gives the protein CASSKRLAEQETQYF.

This chain connects TRBV18 to TRBJ2-5; perhaps TRBD1 as D (6 bases). Trimming took off 5 bases at V and 2 bases at J, with 12 bases between the two ends. The germline gives CDR1 KGHSH, CDR2 LQKENI. The CDR3 contains 14 residues. The CDR3 sequence is CASSDGQRQETQYF. In nucleotides, the CDR3 is TGTGCCAGCTCAGACGGACAGAGGCAAGAGACCCAGTACTTC.

The V and J genes are TRBV27 and TRBJ1-2, with D perhaps matching TRBD1 (5 bases). With 7 bases removed from V and 0 bases from J, the gap between germline ends came to 15 bases. This CDR3 has 15 residues. CDR1 and CDR2 (germline): MNHEY, SMNVEV (reference sequence). The CDR3 protein is CASKRDRDANYGYTF. DNA of the CDR3: TGTGCCAGCAAGAGAGACCGGGACGCTAACTATGGCTACACCTTC.

V is TRBV28 and J is TRBJ2-3, with D tentatively TRBD1 (6 bases). CDR3 size: 14 residues. Trimming left V 6 bases short and J 6 bases short, with 16 bases between. Germline V gives CDR1 MDHEN, CDR2 SYDVKM. In DNA, the CDR3 is TGTGCCAGCAGCCCGACAGGAGCAGTCGATACGCAGTATTTT. This encodes CASSPTGAVDTQYF.

This chain joins TRBV2 and TRBJ2-1; no clear D gene. The CDR3 has 11 amino acids. The germline V gene has CDR1 SNHLY and CDR2 FYNNEI. V was trimmed by 4 bases and J by 6 bases, leaving 4 bases between them. The CDR3 nucleotides are TGTGCCAGCAGTGTGGTCAATGAGCAGTTCTTC. It encodes CASSVVNEQFF.

In its sample, this clone was seen once. The rearrangement links TRBV29-1 to TRBJ2-6, with D unclear. The V gene lost 5 bases and the J gene lost 0 bases, with 8 bases spanning the gap. The length of the CDR3 is 14 residues. Germline CDR1 SQVTM, CDR2 ANQGSEA. The CDR3 loop reads CSVSVLSGANVLTF. The CDR3 region has the DNA TGCAGCGTTTCGGTACTCTCTGGGGCCAACGTCCTGACTTTC.